What follows describes a single TCR beta chain. The data were taken from a study of cytomegalovirus exposure and HLA in healthy donors. This PCR relied on a set of 60 Vbeta primers and 13 Jbeta primers. TCRdb keeps only in-frame clones here, not all; method: immunoSEQ multiplex PCR. The table records a few hundred thousand clones, 60% to 80% of them present only once. Germline CDR1 reads GTSNPN; CDR2 reads SVGIG (reference sequence). Trimming stripped 2 bases from V and 0 bases from J, with 8 bases between. The CDR3 has 14 residues. This chain connects TRBV30 to TRBJ1-3; D gene uncertain. This TCR was recovered from a woman in her thirties in good health and CMV-seronegative. The sample taken for sequencing was PBMCs. CDR3: CAWSKSGSGNTIYF. In DNA, the CDR3 is TGTGCCTGGAGTAAATCAGGCTCTGGAAACACCATATATTTT.